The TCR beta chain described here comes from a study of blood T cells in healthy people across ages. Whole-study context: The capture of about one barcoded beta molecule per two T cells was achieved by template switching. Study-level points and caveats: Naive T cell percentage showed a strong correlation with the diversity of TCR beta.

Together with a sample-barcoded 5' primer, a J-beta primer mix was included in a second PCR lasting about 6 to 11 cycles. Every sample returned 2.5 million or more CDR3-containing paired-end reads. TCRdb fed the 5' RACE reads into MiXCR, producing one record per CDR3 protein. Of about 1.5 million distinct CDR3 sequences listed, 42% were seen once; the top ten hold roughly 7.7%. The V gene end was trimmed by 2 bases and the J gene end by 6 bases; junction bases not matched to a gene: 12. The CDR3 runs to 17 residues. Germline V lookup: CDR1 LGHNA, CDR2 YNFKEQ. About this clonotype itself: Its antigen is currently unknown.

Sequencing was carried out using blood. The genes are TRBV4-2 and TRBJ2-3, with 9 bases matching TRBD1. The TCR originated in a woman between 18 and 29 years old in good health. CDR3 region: CASSQPGTGHGMDTQYF. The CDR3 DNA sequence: TGTGCCAGCAGCCAACCTGGGACAGGGCATGGTATGGATACGCAGTATTTT.